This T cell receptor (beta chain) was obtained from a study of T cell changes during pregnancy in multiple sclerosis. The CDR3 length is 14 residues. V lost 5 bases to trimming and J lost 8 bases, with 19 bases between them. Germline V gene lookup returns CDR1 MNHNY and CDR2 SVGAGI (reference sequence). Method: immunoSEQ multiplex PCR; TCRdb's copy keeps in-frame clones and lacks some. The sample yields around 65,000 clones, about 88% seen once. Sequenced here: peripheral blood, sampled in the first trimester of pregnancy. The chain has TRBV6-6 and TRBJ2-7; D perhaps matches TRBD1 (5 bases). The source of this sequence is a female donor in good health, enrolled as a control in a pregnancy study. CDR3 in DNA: TGTGCCAGCAGTCGCGACCGGACATATTCGAAGCAGTACTTC. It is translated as CASSRDRTYSKQYF.